Listed below are T cell receptor beta chains from one sample, sequenced in a study of shared clonotypes between healthy human individuals. The protocol was immunoSEQ multiplex PCR, while the TCRdb copy is restricted to in-frame clones and leaves out a portion. The top ten clones hold 0.3% to 0.4% of a sample with 2 million to 2.5 million clones, just under 95% of them seen once. Sequencing was done on a sample of naive CD4+ T cells from PBMCs. The source of these receptors is a man between 18 and 35 years old in good health. Some clones in this sample may be carry-over from other donors' samples. Each CDR3 is given with its conserved first and last residue. D genes are given only for firm matches. Clone size is stated in some rows and not others, as once, few, many or a class when expanded.

TRBJ2-3 | TRBD2 | TRBV7-2 | once | CASSSQASGSGDTQYF | TGTGCCAGCAGCTCCCAGGCTAGCGGGAGCGGAGATACGCAGTATTTT
TRBJ2-7 | TRBD1 | TRBV5-1 | NA | CASSWPTQGQAGEQYF | TGCGCCAGCAGCTGGCCGACTCAGGGACAGGCCGGCGAGCAGTACTTC
TRBJ2-6 | NA | TRBV7-3 | once | CASSLSGHGGANVLTF | TGTGCCAGCAGCTTAAGCGGGCATGGAGGGGCCAACGTCCTGACTTTC
TRBJ2-7 | NA | TRBV28 | NA | CASSLFSAESYEQYF | TGTGCCAGCAGTTTGTTTAGCGCTGAGTCCTACGAGCAGTACTTC
TRBJ1-5 | NA | TRBV29-1 | NA | CSVRLRGGDQPQHF | TGCAGCGTCCGATTACGGGGGGGGGATCAGCCCCAGCATTTT
TRBJ2-7 | TRBD2 | TRBV7-3 | NA | CASSLGLPSSYEQYF | TGTGCCAGCAGCTTGGGACTACCGAGCTCCTACGAGCAGTACTTC
TRBJ2-5 | TRBD2 | TRBV4-1 | NA | CASSQEGGLAFGEQYF | TGCGCCAGCAGCCAAGAAGGGGGACTAGCCTTCGGGGAGCAGTACTTC
TRBJ2-7 | NA | TRBV28 | NA | CASSGQYGGRLIYEQYF | TGTGCCAGCAGCGGACAATATGGGGGGCGCCTAATCTACGAGCAGTACTTC
TRBJ1-1 | NA | TRBV5-6 | NA | CASSQTTGSKNTEAFF | TGTGCCAGCAGCCAAACAACAGGGTCGAAAAACACTGAAGCTTTCTTT
TRBJ2-2 | NA | TRBV7-8 | NA | CASSLVGGGTGELFF | TGTGCCAGCAGCTTAGTGGGAGGCGGCACCGGGGAGCTGTTTTTT
TRBJ1-1 | NA | TRBV18 | NA | CASSPTTGRNTEAFF | TGTGCCAGCTCACCAACAACGGGGAGGAACACTGAAGCTTTCTTT
TRBJ2-1 | TRBD2 | TRBV5-4 | NA | CASSLKRERDNEQFF | TGTGCCAGCAGCTTAAAGCGGGAGCGGGACAATGAGCAGTTCTTC
TRBJ2-7 | NA | TRBV18 | NA | CASSPPSRSYEQYF | TGTGCCAGCTCACCACCTAGCAGGTCCTACGAGCAGTACTTC
TRBJ1-4 | NA | TRBV6-6 | NA | CASSYRALKLFF | TGTGCCAGCAGTTACCGGGCGTTGAAACTGTTTTTT
TRBJ1-2 | TRBD1 | TRBV6-1 | NA | CASSGDSFYGYTF | TGTGCCAGCAGTGGGGACAGTTTCTATGGCTACACCTTC
TRBJ2-3 | NA | TRBV30 | NA | CAWGGLSVGERTDTQYF | TGTGCCTGGGGGGGTTTGTCTGTCGGAGAACGCACAGATACGCAGTATTTT
TRBJ2-1 | NA | TRBV4-1 | once | CASSQGLMESKRFF | TGCGCCAGCAGCCAAGGCCTTATGGAGAGTAAGCGGTTCTTC
TRBJ2-5 | TRBD2 | TRBV5-1 | NA | CASRPSGRAVETQYF | TGCGCCAGCAGGCCGAGCGGGAGGGCCGTGGAGACCCAGTACTTC
TRBJ2-7 | NA | TRBV18 | NA | CASSQRYRDGDEQYF | TGTGCCAGCTCGCAACGGTACAGGGATGGGGACGAGCAGTACTTC
TRBJ2-3 | NA | TRBV11-2 | once | CASSHRDSPSGRQDTQYF | TGTGCCAGCAGCCATCGGGACAGCCCCAGCGGGAGACAAGATACGCAGTATTTT
TRBJ2-7 | TRBD1 | TRBV11-2 | NA | CASSLERTGIKGDF | TGTGCCAGCAGCTTAGAAAGGACAGGGATCAAGGGGGACTTC
TRBJ2-3 | NA | TRBV25-1 | NA | CASSSTSSSTDTQYF | TGTGCCAGCAGTTCCACCTCCTCTAGCACAGATACGCAGTATTTT
TRBJ2-3 | NA | TRBV6-4 | NA | CASSDSTRGRTDTQYF | TGTGCCAGCAGTGACTCGACGCGGGGCCGCACAGATACGCAGTATTTT
TRBJ1-4 | NA | TRBV29-1 | once | CSVKAGRTNEKLFF | TGCAGCGTCAAGGCCGGGAGAACTAATGAAAAACTGTTTTTT
TRBJ1-1 | NA | TRBV29-1 | NA | CSGAENTEAFF | TGCAGTGGGGCGGAGAACACTGAAGCTTTCTTT
TRBJ2-5 | TRBD2 | TRBV28 | NA | CASSFLAGGQETQYF | TGTGCCAGCAGTTTCCTAGCGGGGGGACAAGAGACCCAGTACTTC
TRBJ1-1 | NA | TRBV6-5 | NA | CASSNRGLKTEAFF | TGTGCCAGCAGTAATAGGGGGTTGAAGACTGAAGCTTTCTTT
TRBJ2-2 | NA | TRBV7-3 | NA | CASSPRSSSNTGELFF | TGTGCCAGCAGCCCAAGGTCCAGCTCGAACACCGGGGAGCTGTTTTTT
TRBJ2-2 | TRBD1 | TRBV7-3 | NA | CASSSGGNTGELFF | TGTGCCAGCAGCTCAGGGGGAAACACCGGGGAGCTGTTTTTT
TRBJ2-5 | TRBD2 | TRBV6-6 | NA | CASSYSTGGLATQYF | TGTGCCAGCAGTTACAGCACGGGAGGGTTGGCGACCCAGTACTTC
TRBJ1-1 | NA | TRBV28 | NA | CASSFTSWARGTEAFF | TGTGCCAGCAGTTTTACGTCCTGGGCCCGGGGCACTGAAGCTTTCTTT
TRBJ2-7 | NA | TRBV4-1 | NA | CASSQASYEQYF | TGCGCCAGCAGCCAAGCCAGCTACGAGCAGTACTTC
TRBJ1-2 | NA | TRBV7-9 | NA | CASSLARDTNYGYTF | TGTGCCAGCAGCTTAGCAAGGGACACCAACTATGGCTACACCTTC
TRBJ2-1 | NA | TRBV10-2 | NA | CASSSADGSSYNEQFF | TGCGCCAGCAGTTCCGCGGACGGCAGCTCCTACAATGAGCAGTTCTTC
TRBJ2-3 | TRBD2 | TRBV7-6 | NA | CASSLRVAGTSDTQYF | TGTGCCAGCAGCCTTAGGGTAGCGGGAACCTCCGATACGCAGTATTTT
TRBJ2-7 | NA | TRBV10-3 | NA | CATRGFSAGEQYF | TGTGCCACCAGGGGTTTTAGTGCAGGCGAGCAGTACTTC
TRBJ1-4 | TRBD1 | TRBV2 | NA | CASSSNRGEKLFF | TGTGCCAGCAGCTCCAACAGGGGTGAAAAACTGTTTTTT
TRBJ1-4 | NA | TRBV4-1 | NA | CASSPSTNEKLFF | TGCGCCAGCAGCCCCTCAACTAATGAAAAACTGTTTTTT
TRBJ2-5 | NA | TRBV28 | NA | CASNALRSETQYF | TGTGCCAGCAACGCCCTCAGGAGTGAGACCCAGTACTTC
TRBJ2-7 | NA | TRBV5-6 | NA | CASSGGPQGTYEQYF | TGTGCCAGCAGCGGGGGGCCCCAGGGAACCTACGAGCAGTACTTC
TRBJ2-7 | TRBD2 | TRBV7-8 | NA | CASSLTRERTRPYEQYF | TGTGCCAGCAGCTTAACCAGGGAACGGACTAGACCCTACGAGCAGTACTTC
TRBJ2-7 | NA | TRBV27 | NA | CASSSLFGSYEQYF | TGTGCCAGCAGTTCCCTCTTCGGCTCCTACGAGCAGTACTTC
TRBJ1-1 | TRBD1 | TRBV18 | NA | CASSPDRGTEAFF | TGTGCCAGCTCACCGGACAGGGGGACTGAAGCTTTCTTT
TRBJ2-7 | NA | TRBV6-5 | NA | CASRREGRADDEQYF | TGTGCCAGCAGGCGAGAGGGCAGGGCTGACGACGAGCAGTACTTC
TRBJ2-3 | NA | TRBV30 | NA | CAWINGPQYRTDTQYF | TGTGCCTGGATCAATGGACCTCAGTATAGGACAGATACGCAGTATTTT
TRBJ2-3 | NA | TRBV4-1 | NA | CASSHPVRGITDTQYF | TGCGCCAGCAGCCACCCGGTACGGGGAATTACAGATACGCAGTATTTT
TRBJ2-2 | NA | TRBV7-9 | NA | CATRRGKKTGELFF | TGTGCCACTCGTCGGGGGAAGAAAACCGGGGAGCTGTTTTTT
TRBJ2-7 | TRBD1 | TRBV28 | once | CASSTGTAQIPYEQYF | TGTGCCAGCAGTACGGGGACAGCCCAAATTCCCTACGAGCAGTACTTC
TRBJ2-3 | TRBD2 | TRBV27 | once | CASSFLGTSRDTQYF | TGTGCCAGCAGTTTCCTCGGGACTAGCAGGGATACGCAGTATTTT
TRBJ2-5 | TRBD1 | TRBV18 | NA | CASSHGQGTGETQYF | TGTGCCAGCTCACACGGACAGGGTACGGGAGAGACCCAGTACTTC
TRBJ2-7 | NA | TRBV2 | NA | CASSLTYEQYF | TGTGCCAGCAGTCTCACCTACGAGCAGTACTTC
TRBJ2-6 | NA | TRBV7-6 | NA | CGSSGPTPSGANVLTF | TGTGGGTCGAGCGGACCTACTCCTTCTGGGGCCAACGTCCTGACTTTC
TRBJ2-3 | NA | TRBV7-3 | NA | CASSSGGSGHTQYF | TGTGCCAGCAGCTCCGGCGGGTCAGGTCATACGCAGTATTTT
TRBJ2-7 | TRBD2 | TRBV27 | NA | CASSLSKAGGMGEQYF | TGTGCCAGCAGTTTATCGAAAGCGGGAGGGATGGGCGAGCAGTACTTC
TRBJ2-7 | NA | TRBV11-2 | NA | CASSPQNEQYF | TGTGCCAGCAGCCCCCAGAACGAGCAGTACTTC
TRBJ2-1 | NA | TRBV6-1 | NA | CASLGRTYNEQFF | TGTGCCAGCCTTGGGCGAACCTACAATGAGCAGTTCTTC
TRBJ2-5 | TRBD2 | TRBV10-1 | NA | CASKHEGTSGSGETQYF | TGCGCCAGCAAACATGAAGGGACTAGCGGGAGTGGAGAGACCCAGTACTTC
TRBJ2-3 | TRBD2 | TRBV5-1 | NA | CASRSGRATDTQYF | TGCGCCAGCAGGAGCGGGAGGGCGACAGATACGCAGTATTTT
TRBJ2-7 | TRBD1 | TRBV5-1 | NA | CASSLEQGFYEQYF | TGCGCCAGCAGCTTGGAACAGGGGTTCTACGAGCAGTACTTC